These 9 T cell receptor beta chains were all obtained from the same sample, sequenced in a study of CD8+CD57+ T cells in acquired aplastic anemia. Patients sequenced had flow cytometry evidence of CD8+CD57+ cell expansion. The template for TCR beta VDJ and CDR3 sequence profiling was genomic DNA. TCRdb independently ran MiXCR on the reads; one entry per CDR3 protein. The sample has 110,000 or so distinct CDR3 sequences, approximately 50% seen once. Material: sorted CD4+, CD8+, or CD8+CD57+ T cells (not recorded which) from PBMCs. These receptors came from a human donor with aplastic anemia.

This clonotype was counted a single time. This chain uses TRBV24-1 with TRBJ2-7, with 10 bases that match TRBD1. Germline V gene sequence: CDR1 KGHDR, CDR2 SFDVKD. This CDR3 has 15 residues. V lost 8 bases to trimming and J lost 7 bases; unmatched junction nucleotides: 13. CDR3: CATKPTGTGVREQYF. The DNA of the CDR3 is TGTGCCACCAAACCGACCGGGACAGGGGTTCGGGAGCAGTACTTC.

The chain links TRBV14 to TRBJ1-1; D ambiguous. This CDR3 is built from 11 residues. In germline, CDR1 is SGHDN, CDR2 FVKESK. Trimming removed 9 bases from V and 3 bases from J, with 8 bases in between. The DNA for the CDR3 is TGTGCCAGAAGCGGACACACTGAAGCTTTCTTT. Translation gives CARSGHTEAFF.

This chain uses TRBV2 with TRBJ2-5; possible D gene TRBD2, 6 bases. Germline V gene sequence: CDR1 SNHLY, CDR2 FYNNEI. V gave up 6 bases and J gave up 0 bases, with 11 bases separating them. CDR3 length equals 14 residues. The CDR3 DNA sequence: TGTGCCAGCAGGGGGGGTCAGTACCAAGAGACCCAGTACTTC. This sequence encodes CASRGGQYQETQYF.

The rearrangement links TRBV25-1 to TRBJ1-1, with TRBD1 as a possible D gene (6 bases). The CDR3 is 16 amino acids. Germline-derived CDR1 and CDR2 are MGHDK and SYGVNS. V lost 1 base, J lost 1 base, and 13 bases lay in between. CDR3 in amino acids: CASSELGGEANTEAFF. The CDR3 region has the DNA TGTGCCAGCAGTGAATTGGGGGGCGAGGCGAACACTGAAGCTTTCTTT.

The J gene is TRBJ2-7, the V gene TRBV14; D gene uncertain. CDR1 is SGHDN and CDR2 is FVKESK in the germline V gene. V lost 3 bases to trimming and J lost 5 bases, with 17 bases between them. The CDR3 runs to 15 residues. The CDR3: CASSHSKASYHEQYF. The DNA for the CDR3 is TGTGCCAGCAGCCACTCAAAAGCCTCTTACCACGAGCAGTACTTC.

The chain carries TRBV12-3 or TRBV12-4 and TRBJ1-1; D is uncertain. Trimming took 2 bases from V and 1 from J, leaving 8 bases between them. The CDR3 length is 14 residues. The CDR3 coding sequence is TGTGCCAGCAGTTTATTTGTTAGGAACACTGAAGCTTTCTTT. This gives the protein CASSLFVRNTEAFF.

This clonotype has at least ten counts. The genes are TRBV7-9 and TRBJ2-7; no definite D call. V was shortened by 5 bases and J by 5 bases, with 7 bases between the two germline ends. The V gene's germline CDR1 is SEHNR and CDR2 FQNEAQ (reference sequence). The CDR3 length is 11 residues. The DNA for the CDR3 is TGTGCCAGCAGCCCCGCCCACGAGCAGTACTTC. Encoded protein: CASSPAHEQYF.

The chain carries TRBV7-2 and TRBJ1-6; TRBD1 might be the D (6 bases). With 0 bases removed from V and 7 bases from J, the gap between germline ends came to 13 bases. CDR3 length: 16 amino acids. Germline loops: CDR1 SGHTA, CDR2 FQGNSA. Written as DNA, the CDR3 is TGTGCCAGCAGCTTAGCGTGGGCCGGGACAAATTCACCCCTCCACTTT. Protein product: CASSLAWAGTNSPLHF.

This clonotype was counted at least ten times. The V call is TRBV12-3 or TRBV12-4, the J call TRBJ2-5, with 7 bases aligning to TRBD2. CDR3 size: 14 residues. V shed 4 bases, J shed 1 base, and the junction held 3 bases outside the gene matches. The CDR3 here is CASSYSGSQETQYF. The CDR3 nucleotides read TGTGCCAGCAGTTATAGCGGGTCCCAAGAGACCCAGTACTTC.